Below, one TCR beta chain is given with its context. This specimen belongs to a study of T cell clones after liver transplantation. Across the whole study: Liver transplant recipients had immunosuppression withdrawal attempted within 2 years. Until 12-24 months post-transplant, subjects got standard immunosuppression and no induction.

The CDR3 has 12 residues. The germline gives CDR1 MNHEY, CDR2 SMNVEV (reference sequence). The V end was cut by 3 bases, the J end by 6 bases, with 7 bases between. Sequencing used immunoSEQ multiplex PCR; TCRdb keeps in-frame clones, though not all of them. The data hold about 21,000 clones, with about 94% observed a single time. This chain uses TRBV27 with TRBJ2-3; no firm D call. The TCR originated in a human patient who received a liver transplant. Some T cells may be transferred from the graft donor. The sample was CD8+ T cells from blood, taken less than 26 months after liver transplant. In DNA form, the CDR3 reads TGTGCCAGCAGTTTCCGCCCCGATACGCAGTATTTT. Translation: CASSFRPDTQYF.